These 22 T cell receptor beta chains originate from one sample sequenced in a study of blood T cells in healthy people across ages. Primers used in a second PCR of about 6 to 11 cycles were a sample-barcoded 5' primer and a J-beta primer mix. Via MiXCR, TCRdb re-called the 5' RACE reads, giving one row per CDR3 protein. Here the sample spans about 1.4 million distinct CDR3 sequences, approximately 59% being singletons. The specimen sequenced was blood. The receptors were sampled from a man in his late teens or twenties in good health.

In its sample, this clonotype was seen a few times. This chain uses TRBV20-1 with TRBJ2-7, with D hard to call. Trimming removed 5 bases at V and 0 bases at J, with 5 bases between. Germline CDR1 DFQATT, CDR2 SNEGSKA (reference sequence). The CDR3 has 11 amino acids. Here the CDR3 DNA reads TGCAGTGCTGTAATCTCCTACGAGCAGTACTTC. It is translated as CSAVISYEQYF.

V and J are TRBV20-1 and TRBJ2-1; TRBD2 is a possible D gene (5 bases). Trimming took off 2 bases at V and 3 bases at J, with 17 bases between the two ends. CDR1 is DFQATT and CDR2 is SNEGSKA in the germline V gene (reference sequence). This CDR3 comprises 16 residues. Here the CDR3 reads CSARPEASELYNEQFF. The CDR3 nucleotides are TGCAGTGCTAGACCGGAGGCCTCCGAACTCTACAATGAGCAGTTCTTC.

V gene TRBV4-1 combines with J gene TRBJ1-2; 8 positions agree with TRBD1. Germline V gives CDR1 MGHRA, CDR2 YSYEKL. The CDR3 has 15 residues. J lost 7 bases, V lost 1 base, and 8 bases had no gene match. CDR3 sequence (DNA): TGCGCCAGCAGCCAAGTTACAGACAGGGGTGGTGGCTACACCTTC. It specifies CASSQVTDRGGGYTF.

In this sample, this clonotype turned up once. The DNA for the CDR3 is TGTGCCAGCAGTTTTGGGGCAGGGACCTACGAGCAGTACTTC. Amino acids: CASSFGAGTYEQYF. V and J are TRBV12-3 or TRBV12-4 and TRBJ2-7; weak D call: TRBD1 (5 bases). The CDR3 extends over 14 amino acids. Deletions cut 3 bases from V and 2 bases from J, with 11 bases between.

On this clonotype: A clone one base away is much larger, so this may be a read error. The chain links TRBV4-3 to TRBJ2-7; 8 nucleotides match TRBD1. CDR3 size: 14 residues. CDR1 is LGHNA, CDR2 YSLEER, per germline. The DNA for the CDR3 is TGCACCAGCAGCCAAGGACAGGGCAAGTACGAGCAGTACTTC. Protein product: CTSSQGQGKYEQYF.

This clonotype was observed a few times. The J gene is TRBJ2-7, the V gene TRBV7-2; TRBD1 agrees at 7 bases. Germline trimming cut 2 bases from V and 0 bases from J; bases unmatched to any gene: 4. Germline V gene lookup returns CDR1 SGHTA and CDR2 FQGNSA. This CDR3 comprises 15 residues. CDR3 protein: CASSLIDRDSYEQYF. CDR3 nucleotide sequence: TGTGCCAGCAGCTTAATCGACAGGGACTCCTACGAGCAGTACTTC.

CDR3 coding DNA: TGTGCCAGCAGCCCAGGGTCGGGGACTAGGTTCTTC. It yields the protein CASSPGSGTRFF. This chain links TRBV7-9 with TRBJ2-1, with 8 bases lining up with TRBD2. V trimming: 5 bases; J trimming: 15 bases; junction bases outside the gene matches: 9. Germline V gene lookup returns CDR1 SEHNR and CDR2 FQNEAQ (reference sequence). This CDR3 has 12 amino acids.

The chain couples TRBV12-3 or TRBV12-4 to TRBJ2-7; TRBD2 matches at 7 bases. The CDR3 is 15 residues long. V lost 3 bases, J lost 2 bases, and 7 bases stayed unmatched. This CDR3 is CASSFSTGLAYEQYF. DNA of the CDR3: TGTGCCAGCAGTTTCTCTACCGGACTAGCCTACGAGCAGTACTTC.

This clonotype was seen once. The chain combines TRBV20-1 with TRBJ1-6; unclear D gene. Per the germline V gene, CDR1 is DFQATT and CDR2 is SNEGSKA (reference sequence). CDR3 length: 13 residues. V was clipped by 3 bases and J by 5 bases, with 8 bases between them. CDR3 coding DNA: TGCAGTGCTAGCGGACCGGATAATTCACCCCTCCACTTT. Amino acids: CSASGPDNSPLHF.

The gene calls are TRBV6-5 and TRBJ2-4; TRBD2 matches 7 bases. The better agreement between TRBJ2-7 and the DNA end casts doubt on the J call. Germline V gene sequence: CDR1 MNHEY, CDR2 SVGAGI. The CDR3 is made up of 16 amino acids. The CDR3 loop reads CASSYSYGDYLYEQYF. For the CDR3, the DNA is TGTGCCAGCAGTTACTCGTATGGGGACTACCTCTACGAGCAGTACTTC.

This chain links TRBV20-1 with TRBJ1-5; D call uncertain. This CDR3 has 14 amino acids. V was trimmed by 3 bases and J by 2 bases, leaving 11 bases between them. Germline CDR1 DFQATT, CDR2 SNEGSKA (reference sequence). CDR3 DNA sequence: TGCAGTGCTAGTCTCCCAGTTGGCAATCAGCCCCAGCATTTT. Translating gives CSASLPVGNQPQHF.

As to this clonotype: Sequence at one end of the junction differs from germline and may be a read error. The chain couples TRBV7-2 to TRBJ2-7; 9 bases align to TRBD2. Germline V CDR1 and CDR2: SGHTA, FQGNSA. The CDR3 is made up of 15 amino acids. As DNA, the CDR3 is TGCGCCAGCAGCTTAGCGGGAGAAGTTGTCTACGAGCAGTACTTC. This gives the protein CASSLAGEVVYEQYF.

This clonotype was counted a few times. The V and J genes are TRBV29-1 and TRBJ2-7; D gene unclear. This CDR3 contains 13 residues. The germline CDR1 and CDR2 sequences are SQVTM and ANQGSEA. Trimming removed 6 bases at V and 4 bases at J, with 16 bases between. The CDR3 sequence: CSVVDALLYEQYF. Written as DNA, the CDR3 is TGCAGCGTCGTGGACGCCTTACTTTACGAGCAGTACTTC.

The gene calls are TRBV15 and TRBJ2-3; no reliable D call. The CDR3 covers 13 residues. Germline assignment: CDR1 LNHNV and CDR2 YYDKDF (reference sequence). Between the trimmed V and J ends, which lost 1 base and 2 bases, there was a span of 4 bases. This CDR3 is CATSRGITDTQYF. DNA for the CDR3: TGTGCCACCAGCAGAGGAATCACAGATACGCAGTATTTT.

J is TRBJ2-7 and V is TRBV3-1; D unclear. The length of the CDR3 is 14 residues. The germline gives CDR1 LGHDT, CDR2 YNNKEL (reference sequence). V dropped 0 bases and J dropped 6 bases, with 12 bases sitting between them. The DNA of the CDR3 is TGTGCCAGCAGCCAAGAATGGTCGGATGGCGAGCAGTACTTC. Translation: CASSQEWSDGEQYF.

The chain uses TRBV6-5 and TRBJ2-3, with TRBD2 as a possible D gene (6 bases). The length of the CDR3 is 15 residues. The germline V and J ends were trimmed by 2 bases and 2 bases, with 11 bases remaining between them. Germline CDR1 reads MNHEY; CDR2 reads SVGAGI. The CDR3 region is CASSYTAGITDTQYF. The CDR3 DNA reads as TGTGCCAGCAGTTACACTGCGGGGATCACAGATACGCAGTATTTT.

The J gene is TRBJ2-6, the V gene TRBV12-3 or TRBV12-4; D is possibly TRBD1 or TRBD2 (6 bases each). Trimming pared 6 bases from V and 0 bases from J, leaving 9 bases between. The CDR3 covers 15 residues. Written as DNA, the CDR3 is TGTGCCAGCAGCGGGGGCGTCTCTGGGGCCAACGTCCTGACTTTC. Amino acid sequence: CASSGGVSGANVLTF.

The genes are TRBV7-2 and TRBJ2-7; D assignment may be TRBD1 or TRBD2 (5 bases each). Germline loops: CDR1 SGHTA, CDR2 FQGNSA. Trimming removed 6 bases at V and 0 bases at J, with 18 bases between. CDR3 length equals 16 residues. CDR3 coding DNA: TGTGCCAGCAGTTTTTCCGGGACCGACCACTCCTACGAGCAGTACTTC. Protein sequence: CASSFSGTDHSYEQYF.

The chain carries TRBV7-2 and TRBJ2-4; 8 positions match TRBD1. TRBJ2-7 explains the end of the DNA better; the J call may be wrong. The CDR3 extends over 17 amino acids. Germline V CDR1 and CDR2: SGHTA, FQGNSA. CDR3 DNA: TGTGCCAGCAGCTTAGGATCGTCAGGGGGCCTCGCCTACGAGCAGTACTTC. Translating it yields CASSLGSSGGLAYEQYF.

The rearrangement joins TRBV4-1 to TRBJ1-5; possibly TRBD1 for D (6 bases). CDR3 length: 15 amino acids. Germline loops: CDR1 MGHRA, CDR2 YSYEKL. Between the trimmed V and J ends, which lost 1 base and 7 bases, there was a span of 14 bases. CDR3 coding DNA: TGCGCCAGCAGCCAAGGGGACAAGACTTCACAGCCCCAGCATTTT. Its translation is CASSQGDKTSQPQHF.

The rearrangement links TRBV11-2 to TRBJ2-7; 7 bases map to TRBD1. The V gene's germline CDR1 is SGHAT and CDR2 FQNNGV. V was clipped by 1 base and J by 2 bases; unmatched bases: 11. This CDR3 region has 17 residues. The CDR3, as DNA: TGTGCCAGCAGCTTAGCCTCGGGACAGCCAGACCCCTACGAGCAGTACTTC. It yields the protein CASSLASGQPDPYEQYF.

V and J are TRBV4-1 and TRBJ2-4; TRBD2 matches at 7 bases. The J call could be wrong; TRBJ2-7 is a better fit for the DNA end. Germline CDR1 is MGHRA and CDR2 is YSYEKL. The CDR3 length is 15 residues. The CDR3 loop is CASSQDGLAAYEQYF. In DNA, the CDR3 is TGCGCCAGCAGCCAAGATGGGCTAGCGGCCTACGAGCAGTACTTC.